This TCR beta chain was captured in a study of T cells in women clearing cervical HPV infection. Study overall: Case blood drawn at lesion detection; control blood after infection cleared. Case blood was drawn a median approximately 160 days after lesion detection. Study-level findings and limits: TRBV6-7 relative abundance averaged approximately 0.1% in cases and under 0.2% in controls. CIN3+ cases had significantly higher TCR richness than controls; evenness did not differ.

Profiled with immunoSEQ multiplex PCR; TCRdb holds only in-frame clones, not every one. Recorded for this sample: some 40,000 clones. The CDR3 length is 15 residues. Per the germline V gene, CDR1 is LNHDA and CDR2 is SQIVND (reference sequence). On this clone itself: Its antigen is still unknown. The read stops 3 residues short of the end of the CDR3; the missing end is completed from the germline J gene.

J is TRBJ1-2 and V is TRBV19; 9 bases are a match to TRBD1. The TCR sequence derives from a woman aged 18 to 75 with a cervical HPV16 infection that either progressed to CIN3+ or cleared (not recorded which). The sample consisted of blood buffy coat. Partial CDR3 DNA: TGTGCCAGTAGTATTACGGGACAGGGCTACAATGAC. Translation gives CASSITGQGYND. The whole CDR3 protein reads CASSITGQGYNDYTF.